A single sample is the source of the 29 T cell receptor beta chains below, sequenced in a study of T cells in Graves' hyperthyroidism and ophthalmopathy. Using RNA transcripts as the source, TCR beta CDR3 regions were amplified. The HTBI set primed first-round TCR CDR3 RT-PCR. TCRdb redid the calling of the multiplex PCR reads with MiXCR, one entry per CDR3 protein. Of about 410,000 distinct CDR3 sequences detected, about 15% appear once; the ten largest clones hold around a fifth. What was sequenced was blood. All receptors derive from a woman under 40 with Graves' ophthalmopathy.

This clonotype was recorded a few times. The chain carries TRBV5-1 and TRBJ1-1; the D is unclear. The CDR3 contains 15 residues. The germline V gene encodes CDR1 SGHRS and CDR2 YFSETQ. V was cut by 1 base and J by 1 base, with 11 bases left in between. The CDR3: CASSLFTASNTEAFF. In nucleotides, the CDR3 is TGCGCCAGCAGCTTGTTTACGGCTTCGAACACTGAAGCTTTCTTT. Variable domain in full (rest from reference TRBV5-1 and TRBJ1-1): KAGVTQTPRYLIKTRGQQVTLSCSPISGHRSVSWYQQTPGQGLQFLFEYFSETQRNKGNFPGRFSGRQFSNSRSEMNVSTLELGDSALYLCASSLFTASNTEAFFGQGTRLTVV.

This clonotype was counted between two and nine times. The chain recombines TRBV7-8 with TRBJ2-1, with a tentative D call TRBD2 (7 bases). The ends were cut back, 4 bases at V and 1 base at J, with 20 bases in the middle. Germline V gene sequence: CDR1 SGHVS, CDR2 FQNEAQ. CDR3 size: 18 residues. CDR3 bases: TGTGCCAGCAGCTCCGCAGGGTGGGGGGGCCGGTCCTACAATGAGCAGTTCTTC. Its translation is CASSSAGWGGRSYNEQFF.

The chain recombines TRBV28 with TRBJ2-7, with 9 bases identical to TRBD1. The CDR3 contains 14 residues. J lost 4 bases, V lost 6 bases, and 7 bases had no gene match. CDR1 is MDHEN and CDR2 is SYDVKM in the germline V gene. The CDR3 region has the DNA TGTGCCAGCAGCAAGACAGGGGGGCCTTACGAGCAGTACTTC. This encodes CASSKTGGPYEQYF.

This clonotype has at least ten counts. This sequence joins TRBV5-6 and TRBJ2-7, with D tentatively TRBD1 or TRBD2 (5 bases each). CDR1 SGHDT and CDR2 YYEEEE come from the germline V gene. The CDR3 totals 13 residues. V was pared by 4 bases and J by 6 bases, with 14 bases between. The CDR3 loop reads CASSVPGAGEQYF. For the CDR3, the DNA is TGTGCCAGCAGCGTCCCCGGGGCAGGCGAGCAGTACTTC.

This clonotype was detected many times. CDR3 amino acids: CASFTSGGALSFGEQFF. CDR3 in DNA: TGTGCCAGCTTTACTAGCGGGGGGGCCTTGTCTTTCGGTGAGCAGTTCTTC. This rearrangement joins TRBV2 to TRBJ2-1, with 13 bases identical to TRBD2. The CDR3 length is 17 residues. Germline V gene data show CDR1 as SNHLY and CDR2 as FYNNEI. The V gene end was trimmed by 8 bases and the J gene end by 9 bases; junction bases not matched to a gene: 16.

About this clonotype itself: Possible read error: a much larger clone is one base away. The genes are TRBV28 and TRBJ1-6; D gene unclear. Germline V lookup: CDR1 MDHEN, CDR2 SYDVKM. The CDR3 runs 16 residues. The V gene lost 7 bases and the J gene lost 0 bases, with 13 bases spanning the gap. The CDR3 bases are TGTGCCAGCAATAACACAAAGAGCTCCTATAATTCACCCCTCCACTTT. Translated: CASNNTKSSYNSPLHF.

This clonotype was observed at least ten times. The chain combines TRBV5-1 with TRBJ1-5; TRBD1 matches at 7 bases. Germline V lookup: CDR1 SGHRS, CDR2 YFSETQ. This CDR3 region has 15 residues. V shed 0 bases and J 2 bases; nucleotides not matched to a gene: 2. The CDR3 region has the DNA TGCGCCAGCAGCTTGGATACAGGGGGCAATCAGCCCCAGCATTTT. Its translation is CASSLDTGGNQPQHF.

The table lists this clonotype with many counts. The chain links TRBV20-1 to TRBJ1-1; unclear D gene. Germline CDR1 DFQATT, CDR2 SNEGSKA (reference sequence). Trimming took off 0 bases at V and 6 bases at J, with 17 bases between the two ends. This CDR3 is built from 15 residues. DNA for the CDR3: TGCAGTGCTAGAGATTCTGCGGGCTTAGGGTCTGAAGCTTTCTTT. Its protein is CSARDSAGLGSEAFF.

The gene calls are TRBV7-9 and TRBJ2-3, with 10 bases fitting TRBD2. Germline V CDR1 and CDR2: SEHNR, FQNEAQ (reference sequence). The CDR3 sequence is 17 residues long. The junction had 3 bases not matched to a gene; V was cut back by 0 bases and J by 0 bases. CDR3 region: CASSLALAGVSTDTQYF. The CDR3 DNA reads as TGTGCCAGCAGCTTAGCCCTAGCGGGGGTTAGCACAGATACGCAGTATTTT.

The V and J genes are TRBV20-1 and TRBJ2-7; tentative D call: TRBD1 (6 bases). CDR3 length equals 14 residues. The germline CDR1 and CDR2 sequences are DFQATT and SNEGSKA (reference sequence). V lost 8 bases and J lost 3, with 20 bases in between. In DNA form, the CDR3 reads TGCAGTATATTATCCGGGACACCCGTCTACGAGCAGTACTTC. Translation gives CSILSGTPVYEQYF.

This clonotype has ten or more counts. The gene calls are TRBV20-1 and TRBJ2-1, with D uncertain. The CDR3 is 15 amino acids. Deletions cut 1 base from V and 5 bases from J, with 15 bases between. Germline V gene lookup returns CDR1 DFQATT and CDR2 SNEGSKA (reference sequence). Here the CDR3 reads CSARGWPRSNNEQFF. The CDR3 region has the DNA TGCAGTGCTAGAGGTTGGCCCCGTAGTAACAATGAGCAGTTCTTC.

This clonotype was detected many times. The CDR3: CASSQLASSYEQYF. DNA for the CDR3: TGTGCCAGCAGCCAATTGGCGTCGTCCTACGAGCAGTACTTC. The rearrangement uses TRBV3-1 and TRBJ2-7; D not certain. The V end was cut by 2 bases, the J end by 1 base, with 9 bases between. The CDR3 has 14 amino acids. CDR1 is LGHDT, CDR2 YNNKEL, per germline (reference sequence).

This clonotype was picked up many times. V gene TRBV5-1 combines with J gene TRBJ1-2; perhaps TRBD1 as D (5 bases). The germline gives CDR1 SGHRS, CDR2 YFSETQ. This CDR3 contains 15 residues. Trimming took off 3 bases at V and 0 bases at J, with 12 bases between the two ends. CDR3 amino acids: CASSSGVGANYGYTF. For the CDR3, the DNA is TGCGCCAGCAGCTCCGGTGTAGGGGCTAACTATGGCTACACCTTC.

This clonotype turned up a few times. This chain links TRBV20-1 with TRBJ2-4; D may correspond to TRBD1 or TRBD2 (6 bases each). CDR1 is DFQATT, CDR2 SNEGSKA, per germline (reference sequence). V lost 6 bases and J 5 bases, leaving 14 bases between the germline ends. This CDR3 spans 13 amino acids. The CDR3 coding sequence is TGCAGTGCGGTGGGGGGCACCGAAAACATTCAGTACTTC. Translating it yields CSAVGGTENIQYF.

CDR3 in DNA: TGTGCCAGCTTCCTCAGGACCGGGGAGCTGTTTTTT. Translating gives CASFLRTGELFF. The chain joins TRBV7-9 to TRBJ2-2; unclear D gene. V was pared by 8 bases and J by 5 bases, with 9 bases between. The CDR3 is 12 amino acids. CDR1 is SEHNR, CDR2 FQNEAQ, per germline (reference sequence).

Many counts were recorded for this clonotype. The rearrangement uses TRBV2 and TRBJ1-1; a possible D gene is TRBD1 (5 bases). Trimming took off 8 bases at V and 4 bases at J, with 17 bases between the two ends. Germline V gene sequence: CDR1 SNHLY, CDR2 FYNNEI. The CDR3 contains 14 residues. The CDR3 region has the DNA TGTGCCAGCCTATGGGACGGTGTCGGCACTGAAGCTTTCTTT. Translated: CASLWDGVGTEAFF.

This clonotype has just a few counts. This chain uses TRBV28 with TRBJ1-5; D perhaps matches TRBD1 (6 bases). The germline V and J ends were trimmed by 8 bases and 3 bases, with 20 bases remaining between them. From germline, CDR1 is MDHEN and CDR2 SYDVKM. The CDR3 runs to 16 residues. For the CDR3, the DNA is TGTGCCAGCCGAATCGGGGGGCGATCGGACAATCAGCCCCAGCATTTT. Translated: CASRIGGRSDNQPQHF.

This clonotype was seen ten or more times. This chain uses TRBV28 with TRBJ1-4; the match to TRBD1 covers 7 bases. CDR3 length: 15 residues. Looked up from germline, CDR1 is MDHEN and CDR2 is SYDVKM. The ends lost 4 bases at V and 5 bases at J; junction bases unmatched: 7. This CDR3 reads CASSSRDRSNEKLFF. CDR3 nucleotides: TGTGCCAGCAGTTCGCGGGACAGATCGAATGAAAAACTGTTTTTT.

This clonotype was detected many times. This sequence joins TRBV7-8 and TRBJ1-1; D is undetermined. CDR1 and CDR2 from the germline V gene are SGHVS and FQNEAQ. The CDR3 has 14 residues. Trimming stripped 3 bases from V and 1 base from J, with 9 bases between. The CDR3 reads CASSFRSQNTEAFF. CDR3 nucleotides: TGTGCCAGCAGCTTTCGGTCCCAGAACACTGAAGCTTTCTTT.

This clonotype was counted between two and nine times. This chain's CDR3 is CASRGLGDTGELFF. The CDR3 DNA sequence: TGTGCCAGCAGGGGGCTGGGGGATACCGGGGAGCTGTTTTTT. The genes are TRBV27 and TRBJ2-2; perhaps D is TRBD1 or TRBD2 (5 bases each). Between the trimmed V and J ends, which lost 6 bases and 5 bases, there was a span of 13 bases. The CDR3 covers 14 residues. The germline V gene encodes CDR1 MNHEY and CDR2 SMNVEV (reference sequence).

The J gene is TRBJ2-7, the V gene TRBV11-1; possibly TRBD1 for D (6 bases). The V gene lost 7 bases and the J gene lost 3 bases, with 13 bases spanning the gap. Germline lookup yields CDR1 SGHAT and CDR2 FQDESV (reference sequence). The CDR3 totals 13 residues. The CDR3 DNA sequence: TGTGCCAGCACCTCGGGACACAGCTACGAGCAGTACTTC. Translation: CASTSGHSYEQYF.

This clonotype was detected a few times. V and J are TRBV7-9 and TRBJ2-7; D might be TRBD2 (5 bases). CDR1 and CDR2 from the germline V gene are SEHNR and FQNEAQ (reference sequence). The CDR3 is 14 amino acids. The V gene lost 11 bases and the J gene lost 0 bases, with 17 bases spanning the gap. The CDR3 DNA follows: TGTGCCTCCTGTCCGGGATTTGGCTCCTACGAGCAGTACTTC. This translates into CASCPGFGSYEQYF.

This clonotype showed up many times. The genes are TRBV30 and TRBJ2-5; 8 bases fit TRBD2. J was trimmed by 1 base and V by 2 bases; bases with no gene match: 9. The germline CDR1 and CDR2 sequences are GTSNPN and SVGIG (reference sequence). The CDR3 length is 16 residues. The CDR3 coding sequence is TGTGCCTGGAGTCTCTCGGGAGCGGGGGCCCAAGAGACCCAGTACTTC. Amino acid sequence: CAWSLSGAGAQETQYF.

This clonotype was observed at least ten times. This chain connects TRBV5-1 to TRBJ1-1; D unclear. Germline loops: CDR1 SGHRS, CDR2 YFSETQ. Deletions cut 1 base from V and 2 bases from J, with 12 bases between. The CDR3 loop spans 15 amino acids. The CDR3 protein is CASSLRVQLNTEAFF. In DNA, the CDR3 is TGCGCCAGCAGCTTGCGGGTTCAGCTTAACACTGAAGCTTTCTTT.

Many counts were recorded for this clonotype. The CDR3 coding sequence is TGTGCCAGCAGCGCGGGTTTTTCCAGCACAGATACGCAGTATTTT. This sequence encodes CASSAGFSSTDTQYF. The chain recombines TRBV7-2 with TRBJ2-3, with D perhaps matching TRBD2 (5 bases). Germline CDR1 SGHTA, CDR2 FQGNSA. V was cut by 5 bases and J by 0 bases, with 12 bases left in between. This CDR3 is built from 15 residues.

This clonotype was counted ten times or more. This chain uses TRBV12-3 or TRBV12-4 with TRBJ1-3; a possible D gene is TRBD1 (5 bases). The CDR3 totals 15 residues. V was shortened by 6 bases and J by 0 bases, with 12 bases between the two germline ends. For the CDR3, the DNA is TGTGCCAGCAGGCCGGGACGGAGCTCTGGAAACACCATATATTTT. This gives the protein CASRPGRSSGNTIYF.

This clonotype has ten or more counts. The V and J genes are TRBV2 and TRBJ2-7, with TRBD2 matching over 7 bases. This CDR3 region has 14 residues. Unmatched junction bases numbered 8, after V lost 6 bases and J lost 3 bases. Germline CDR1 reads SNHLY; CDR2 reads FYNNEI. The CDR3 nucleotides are TGTGCCAGCAGCGCTCGGGCGGGGGACTACGAGCAGTACTTC. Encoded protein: CASSARAGDYEQYF.

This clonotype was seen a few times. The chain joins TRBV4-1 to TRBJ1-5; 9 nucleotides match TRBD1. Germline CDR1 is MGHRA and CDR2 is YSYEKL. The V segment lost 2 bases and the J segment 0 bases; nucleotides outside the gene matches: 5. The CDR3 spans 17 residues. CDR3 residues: CASSQLTGGVSNQPQHF. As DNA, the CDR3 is TGCGCCAGCAGCCAACTCACAGGGGGCGTTAGCAATCAGCCCCAGCATTTT.

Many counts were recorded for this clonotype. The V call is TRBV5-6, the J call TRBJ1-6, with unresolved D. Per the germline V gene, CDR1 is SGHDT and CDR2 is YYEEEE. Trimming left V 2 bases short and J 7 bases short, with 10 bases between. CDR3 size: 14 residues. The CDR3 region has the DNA TGTGCCAGCAGCTTTTGGGGTTCGAATTCACCCCTCCACTTT. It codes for CASSFWGSNSPLHF.